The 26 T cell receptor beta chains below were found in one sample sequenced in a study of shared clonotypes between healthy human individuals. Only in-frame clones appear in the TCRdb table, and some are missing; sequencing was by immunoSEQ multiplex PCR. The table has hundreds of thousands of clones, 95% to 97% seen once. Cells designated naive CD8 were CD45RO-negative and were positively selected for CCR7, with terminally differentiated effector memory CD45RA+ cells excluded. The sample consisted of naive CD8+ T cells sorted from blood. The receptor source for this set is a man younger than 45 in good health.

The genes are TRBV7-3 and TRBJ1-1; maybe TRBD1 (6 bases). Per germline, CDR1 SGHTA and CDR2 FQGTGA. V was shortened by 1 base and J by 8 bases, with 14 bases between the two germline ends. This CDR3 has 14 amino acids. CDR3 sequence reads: CASSLIRGAAEAFF. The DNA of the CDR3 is TGTGCCAGCAGCTTAATTCGGGGGGCAGCCGAAGCTTTCTTT.

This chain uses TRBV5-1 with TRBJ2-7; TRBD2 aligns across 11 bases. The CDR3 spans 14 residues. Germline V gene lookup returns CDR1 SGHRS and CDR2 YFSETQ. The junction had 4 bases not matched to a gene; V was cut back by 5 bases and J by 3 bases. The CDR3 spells CASRSGTSGYEQYF. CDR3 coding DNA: TGCGCCAGCAGGTCCGGGACTAGCGGCTACGAGCAGTACTTC.

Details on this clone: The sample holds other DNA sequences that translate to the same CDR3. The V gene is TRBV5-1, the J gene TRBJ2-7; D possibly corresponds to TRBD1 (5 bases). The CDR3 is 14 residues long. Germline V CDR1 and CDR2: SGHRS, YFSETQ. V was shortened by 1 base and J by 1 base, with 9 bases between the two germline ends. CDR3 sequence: CASSLRQGSYEQYF. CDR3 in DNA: TGCGCCAGCAGCTTGCGGCAGGGTTCCTACGAGCAGTACTTC.

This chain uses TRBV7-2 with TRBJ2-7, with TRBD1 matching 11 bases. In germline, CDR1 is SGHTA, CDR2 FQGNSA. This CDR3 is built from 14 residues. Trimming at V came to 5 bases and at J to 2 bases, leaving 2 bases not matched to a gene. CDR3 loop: CASSRGQGAYEQYF. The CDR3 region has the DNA TGTGCCAGCAGCCGGGGACAGGGGGCCTACGAGCAGTACTTC.

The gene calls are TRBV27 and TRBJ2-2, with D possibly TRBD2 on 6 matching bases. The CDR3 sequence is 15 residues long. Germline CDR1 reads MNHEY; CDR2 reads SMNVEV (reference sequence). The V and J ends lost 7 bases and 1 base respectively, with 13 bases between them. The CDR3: CASKVEGGNTGELFF. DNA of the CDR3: TGTGCCAGCAAAGTGGAGGGAGGGAACACCGGGGAGCTGTTTTTT.

The chain's CDR3 is CASSLADYTGELFF. Here the CDR3 DNA reads TGTGCCAGCAGCTTAGCGGACTACACCGGGGAGCTGTTTTTT. V usage is TRBV7-6 and J usage is TRBJ2-2, with D perhaps TRBD2 (5 bases). Germline V gene sequence: CDR1 SGHVS, CDR2 FNYEAQ. CDR3 length: 14 residues. Trimming removed 0 bases from V and 3 bases from J, with 5 bases in between.

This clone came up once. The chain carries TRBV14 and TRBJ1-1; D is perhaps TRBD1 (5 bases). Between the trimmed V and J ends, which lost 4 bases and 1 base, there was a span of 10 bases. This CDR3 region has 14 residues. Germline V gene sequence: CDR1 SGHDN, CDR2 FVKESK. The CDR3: CASSLRRGNTEAFF. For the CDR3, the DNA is TGTGCCAGCAGCCTGAGGAGGGGGAACACTGAAGCTTTCTTT.

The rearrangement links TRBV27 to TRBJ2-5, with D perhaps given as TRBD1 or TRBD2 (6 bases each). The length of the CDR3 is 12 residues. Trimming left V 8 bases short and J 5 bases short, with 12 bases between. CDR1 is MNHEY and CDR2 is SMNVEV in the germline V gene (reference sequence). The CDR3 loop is CASCRGRETQYF. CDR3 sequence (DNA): TGTGCCAGCTGCCGGGGGCGTGAGACCCAGTACTTC.

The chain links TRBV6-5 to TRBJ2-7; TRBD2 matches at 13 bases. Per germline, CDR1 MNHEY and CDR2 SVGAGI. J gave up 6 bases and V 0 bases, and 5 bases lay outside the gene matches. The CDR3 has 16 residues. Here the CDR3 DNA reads TGTGCCAGCAGTTACTCCAAACTAGCGGGAGGGCTCGAGCAGTACTTC. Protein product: CASSYSKLAGGLEQYF.

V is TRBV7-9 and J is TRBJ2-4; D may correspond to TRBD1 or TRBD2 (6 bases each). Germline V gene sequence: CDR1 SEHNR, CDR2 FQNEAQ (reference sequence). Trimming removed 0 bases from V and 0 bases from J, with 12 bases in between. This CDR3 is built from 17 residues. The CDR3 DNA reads TGTGCCAGCAGCTTAGCCGGGGGCCCCATAGCCAAAAACATTCAGTACTTC. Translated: CASSLAGGPIAKNIQYF.

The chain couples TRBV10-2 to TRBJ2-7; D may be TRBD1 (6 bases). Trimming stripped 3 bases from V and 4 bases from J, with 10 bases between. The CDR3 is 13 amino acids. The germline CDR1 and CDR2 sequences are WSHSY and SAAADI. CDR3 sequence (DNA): TGCGCCAGCAGTGACGGGACAACTTACGAGCAGTACTTC. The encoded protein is CASSDGTTYEQYF.

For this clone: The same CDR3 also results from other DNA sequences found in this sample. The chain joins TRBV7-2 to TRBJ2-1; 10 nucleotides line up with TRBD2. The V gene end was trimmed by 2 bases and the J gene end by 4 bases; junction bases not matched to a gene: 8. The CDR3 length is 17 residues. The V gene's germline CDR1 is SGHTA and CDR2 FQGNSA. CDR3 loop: CASSLRLAGVSYNEQFF. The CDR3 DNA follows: TGTGCCAGCAGCTTAAGGCTAGCGGGAGTCTCTTACAATGAGCAGTTCTTC.

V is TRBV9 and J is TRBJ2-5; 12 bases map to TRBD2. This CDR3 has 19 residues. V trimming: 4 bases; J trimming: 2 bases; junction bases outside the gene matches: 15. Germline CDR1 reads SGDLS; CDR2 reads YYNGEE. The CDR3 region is CASSPPIRGLAGPQETQYF. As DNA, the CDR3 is TGTGCCAGCAGCCCCCCTATTCGAGGACTAGCGGGACCGCAAGAGACCCAGTACTTC.

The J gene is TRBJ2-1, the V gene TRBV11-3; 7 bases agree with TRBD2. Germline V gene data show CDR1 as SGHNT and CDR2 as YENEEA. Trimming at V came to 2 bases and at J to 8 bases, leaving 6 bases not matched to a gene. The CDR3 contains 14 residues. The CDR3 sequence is CASSLSLARHEQFF. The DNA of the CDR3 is TGTGCCAGCAGCTTATCACTAGCGAGGCATGAGCAGTTCTTC. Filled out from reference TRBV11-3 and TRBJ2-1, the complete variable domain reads EAGVVQSPRYKIIEKKQPVAFWCNPISGHNTLYWYLQNLGQGPELLIRYENEEAVDDSQLPKDRFSAERLKGVDSTLKIQPAELGDSAVYLCASSLSLARHEQFFGPGTRLTVL.

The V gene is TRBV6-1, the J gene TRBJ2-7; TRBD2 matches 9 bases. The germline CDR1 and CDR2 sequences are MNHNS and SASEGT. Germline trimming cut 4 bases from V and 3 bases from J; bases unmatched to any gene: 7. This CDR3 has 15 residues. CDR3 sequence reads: CASSVGAGGNYEQYF. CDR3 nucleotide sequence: TGTGCCAGCAGTGTGGGCGCGGGAGGGAACTACGAGCAGTACTTC.

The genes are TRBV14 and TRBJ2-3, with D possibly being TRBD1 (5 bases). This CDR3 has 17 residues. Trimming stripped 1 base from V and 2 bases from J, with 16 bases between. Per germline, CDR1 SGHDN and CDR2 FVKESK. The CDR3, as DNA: TGTGCCAGCAGCCAAGTATCGCAGGACATAGTCACAGATACGCAGTATTTT. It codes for CASSQVSQDIVTDTQYF.

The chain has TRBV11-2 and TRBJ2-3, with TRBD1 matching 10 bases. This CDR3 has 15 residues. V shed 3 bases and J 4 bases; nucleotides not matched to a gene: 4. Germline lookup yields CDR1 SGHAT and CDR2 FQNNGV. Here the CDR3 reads CASSLSGTGADTQYF. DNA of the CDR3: TGTGCCAGCAGCTTGTCCGGGACAGGGGCAGATACGCAGTATTTT.

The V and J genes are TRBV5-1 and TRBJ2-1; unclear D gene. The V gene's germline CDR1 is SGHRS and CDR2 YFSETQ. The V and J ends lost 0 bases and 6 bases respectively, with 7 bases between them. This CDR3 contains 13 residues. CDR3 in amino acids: CASSLVPTNEQFF. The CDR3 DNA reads TGCGCCAGCAGCTTGGTCCCGACCAATGAGCAGTTCTTC.

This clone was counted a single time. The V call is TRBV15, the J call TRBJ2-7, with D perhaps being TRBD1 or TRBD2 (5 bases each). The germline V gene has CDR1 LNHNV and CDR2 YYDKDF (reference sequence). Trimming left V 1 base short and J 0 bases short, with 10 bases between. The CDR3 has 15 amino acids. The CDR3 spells CATSRVRDASYEQYF. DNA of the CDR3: TGTGCCACCAGCAGAGTTCGGGACGCCTCCTACGAGCAGTACTTC.

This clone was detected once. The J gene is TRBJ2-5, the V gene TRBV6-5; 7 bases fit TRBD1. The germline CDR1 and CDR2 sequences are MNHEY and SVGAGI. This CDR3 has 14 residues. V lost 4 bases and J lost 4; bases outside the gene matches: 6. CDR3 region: CASSLDRPGETQYF. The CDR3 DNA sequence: TGTGCCAGCAGTTTGGACAGGCCGGGAGAGACCCAGTACTTC.

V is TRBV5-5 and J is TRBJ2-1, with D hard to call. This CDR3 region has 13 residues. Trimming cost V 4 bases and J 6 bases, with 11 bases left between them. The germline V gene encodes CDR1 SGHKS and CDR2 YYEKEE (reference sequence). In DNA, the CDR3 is TGTGCCAGCAGCCCCGCTAATTTCAATGAGCAGTTCTTC. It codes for CASSPANFNEQFF.

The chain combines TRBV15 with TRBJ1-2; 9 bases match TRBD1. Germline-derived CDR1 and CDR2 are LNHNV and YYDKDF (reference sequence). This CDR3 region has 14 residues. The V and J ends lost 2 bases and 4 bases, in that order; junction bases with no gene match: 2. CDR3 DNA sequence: TGTGCCACCAGCAGAACAGGGGGCGGCTATGGCTACACCTTC. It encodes CATSRTGGGYGYTF. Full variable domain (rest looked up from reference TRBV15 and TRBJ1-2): DAMVIQNPRYQVTQFGKPVTLSCSQTLNHNVMYWYQQKSSQAPKLLFHYYDKDFNNEADTPDNFQSRRPNTSFCFLDIRSPGLGDTAMYLCATSRTGGGYGYTFGSGTRLTVV.

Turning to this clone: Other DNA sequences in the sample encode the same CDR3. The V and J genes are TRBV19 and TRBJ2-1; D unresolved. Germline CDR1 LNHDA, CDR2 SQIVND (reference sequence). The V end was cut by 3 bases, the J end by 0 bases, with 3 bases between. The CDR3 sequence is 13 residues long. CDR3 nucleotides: TGTGCCAGTAGTATCAGCTCCTACAATGAGCAGTTCTTC. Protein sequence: CASSISSYNEQFF.

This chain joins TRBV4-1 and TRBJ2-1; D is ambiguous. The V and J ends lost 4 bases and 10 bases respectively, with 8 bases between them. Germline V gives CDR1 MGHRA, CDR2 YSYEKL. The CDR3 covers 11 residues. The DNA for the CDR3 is TGCGCCAGCAGCCTTCGCGGCGAGCAGTTCTTC. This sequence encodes CASSLRGEQFF.

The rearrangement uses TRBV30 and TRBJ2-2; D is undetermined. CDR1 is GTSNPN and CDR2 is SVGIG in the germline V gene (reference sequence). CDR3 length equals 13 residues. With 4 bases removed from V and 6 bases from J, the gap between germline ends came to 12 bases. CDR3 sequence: CAWTQTGAGELFF. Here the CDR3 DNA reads TGTGCCTGGACCCAGACTGGGGCCGGGGAGCTGTTTTTT.

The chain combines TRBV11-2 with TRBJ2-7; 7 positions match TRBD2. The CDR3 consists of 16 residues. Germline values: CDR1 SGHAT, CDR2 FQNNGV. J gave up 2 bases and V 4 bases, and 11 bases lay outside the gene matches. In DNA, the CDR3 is TGTGCCAGCAGCTCCACAGGACTAGGTCCTGCCTACGAGCAGTACTTC. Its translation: CASSSTGLGPAYEQYF.